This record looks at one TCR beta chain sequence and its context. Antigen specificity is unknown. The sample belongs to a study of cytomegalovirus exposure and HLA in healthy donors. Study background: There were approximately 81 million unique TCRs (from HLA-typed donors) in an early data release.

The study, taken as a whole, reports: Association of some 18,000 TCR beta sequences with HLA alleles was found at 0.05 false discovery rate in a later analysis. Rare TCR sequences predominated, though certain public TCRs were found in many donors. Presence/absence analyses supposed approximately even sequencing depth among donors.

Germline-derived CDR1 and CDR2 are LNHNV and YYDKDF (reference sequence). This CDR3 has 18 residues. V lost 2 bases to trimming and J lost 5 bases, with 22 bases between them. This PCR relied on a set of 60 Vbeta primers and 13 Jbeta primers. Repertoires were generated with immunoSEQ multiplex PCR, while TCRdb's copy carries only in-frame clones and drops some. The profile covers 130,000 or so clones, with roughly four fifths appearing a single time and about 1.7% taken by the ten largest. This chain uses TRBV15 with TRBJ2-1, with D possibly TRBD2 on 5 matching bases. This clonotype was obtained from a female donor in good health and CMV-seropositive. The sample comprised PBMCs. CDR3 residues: CATSRKRRVPAEDNEQFF. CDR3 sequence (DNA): TGTGCCACCAGCAGAAAGCGACGGGTCCCAGCGGAGGACAATGAGCAGTTCTTC.